This TCR beta chain stems from a study of beta chain features in type 1 diabetes. General study points: Type 1 diabetes patients showed a moderate but significant shortening of TCRB CDR3s in all four CD4+ subsets.

All of the isolated RNA was reverse transcribed, so expressed TCRB transcripts were sequenced. Profiled with immunoSEQ multiplex PCR; TCRdb holds only in-frame clones, not every one. The profile shows more than 200,000 clones, roughly 16% of them singletons. V shed 2 bases and J shed 4 bases, with 9 bases lying between them. The length of the CDR3 is 14 residues. Germline V gene sequence: CDR1 MNHEY, CDR2 SMNVEV (reference sequence). For this clone: Its antigen is as yet unknown.

The chain uses TRBV27 and TRBJ1-3; D unresolved. The sequence came from a man aged 30 to 39 with type 1 diabetes. The sequencing input was naive CD4+ T cells from blood. Written as DNA, the CDR3 is TGTGCCAGCAGTTTACGGAGCCAGGGAAACACCATATATTTT. This translates into CASSLRSQGNTIYF.